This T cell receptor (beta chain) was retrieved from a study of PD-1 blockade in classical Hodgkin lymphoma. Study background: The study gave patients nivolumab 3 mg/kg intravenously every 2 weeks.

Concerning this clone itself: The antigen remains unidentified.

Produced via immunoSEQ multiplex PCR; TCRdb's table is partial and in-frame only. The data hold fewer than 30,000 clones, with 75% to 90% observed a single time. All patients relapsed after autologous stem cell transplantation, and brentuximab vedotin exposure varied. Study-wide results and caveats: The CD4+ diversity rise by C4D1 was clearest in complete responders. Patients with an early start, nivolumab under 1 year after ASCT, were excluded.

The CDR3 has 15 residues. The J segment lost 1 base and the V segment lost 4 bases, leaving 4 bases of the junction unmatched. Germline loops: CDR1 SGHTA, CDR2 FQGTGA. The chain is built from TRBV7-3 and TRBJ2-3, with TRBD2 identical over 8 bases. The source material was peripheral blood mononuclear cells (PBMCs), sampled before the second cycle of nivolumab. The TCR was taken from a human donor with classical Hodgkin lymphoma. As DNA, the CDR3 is TGTGCCAGCAGCTCCGGACTAGCCCGCACAGATACGCAGTATTTT. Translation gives CASSSGLARTDTQYF.